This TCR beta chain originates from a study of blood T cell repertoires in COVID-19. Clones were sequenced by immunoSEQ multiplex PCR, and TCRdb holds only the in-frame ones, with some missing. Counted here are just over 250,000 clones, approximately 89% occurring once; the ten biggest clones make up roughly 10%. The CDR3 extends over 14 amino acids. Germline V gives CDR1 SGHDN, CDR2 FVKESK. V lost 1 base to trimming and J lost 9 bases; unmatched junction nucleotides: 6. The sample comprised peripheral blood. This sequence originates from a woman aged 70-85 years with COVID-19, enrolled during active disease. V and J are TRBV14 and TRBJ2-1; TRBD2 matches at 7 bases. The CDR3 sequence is CASSQAGLGREQFF. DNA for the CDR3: TGTGCCAGCAGCCAAGCTGGACTAGGGCGTGAGCAGTTCTTC. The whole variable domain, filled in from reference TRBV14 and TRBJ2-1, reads EAGVTQFPSHSVIEKGQTVTLRCDPISGHDNLYWYRRVMGKEIKFLLHFVKESKQDESGMPNNRFLAERTGGTYSTLKVQPAELEDSGVYFCASSQAGLGREQFFGPGTRLTVL.